The 9 T cell receptor beta chains presented below share a single source sample, sequenced in a study of T-cell memory formation after mild COVID-19. TCRdb used MiXCR to reprocess the 5' RACE reads, holding one entry per CDR3 protein. The sample carries more than 350,000 distinct CDR3 sequences, 21% recorded once. Sequenced sample: PBMCs or a T cell subset sorted from them (not recorded which). The source is an adult woman who had mild COVID-19 (a few samples of this study predate the infection). Cell type and time point are not known.

This clonotype was detected a few times. This sequence joins TRBV7-6 and TRBJ2-5; D is perhaps TRBD1 (5 bases). The V and J ends lost 2 bases and 0 bases respectively, with 16 bases between them. This CDR3 is 17 amino acids long. The germline gives CDR1 SGHVS, CDR2 FNYEAQ. The CDR3 sequence is CASSLIAVGLYQETQYF. The DNA of the CDR3 is TGTGCCAGCAGCTTAATAGCTGTGGGGCTGTACCAAGAGACCCAGTACTTC.

Only a few counts were recorded for this clonotype. The chain recombines TRBV5-1 with TRBJ2-7; 7 bases line up with TRBD1. CDR1 and CDR2 (germline): SGHRS, YFSETQ. The CDR3 has 17 residues. Trimming cost V 5 bases and J 5 bases; bases outside gene matches: 19. The CDR3 reads CASRSGTEMMGVNEQYF. The CDR3 DNA is TGCGCCAGCAGGTCCGGGACAGAGATGATGGGGGTAAACGAGCAGTACTTC.

This clonotype has more than one count but fewer than ten. The chain carries TRBV2 and TRBJ2-7; 12 nucleotides align to TRBD2. Germline CDR1 is SNHLY and CDR2 is FYNNEI. With V trimmed by 4 bases and J by 5 bases, 12 bases remained unmatched. The CDR3 is 17 residues long. The DNA for the CDR3 is TGTGCCAGCAGTGCCCGACTAGCGGGGGAATATGTGGACGAGCAGTACTTC. Its translation is CASSARLAGEYVDEQYF. The whole variable domain, remainder taken from reference TRBV2 and TRBJ2-7, is EPEVTQTPSHQVTQMGQEVILRCVPISNHLYFYWYRQILGQKVEFLVSFYNNEISEKSEIFDDQFSVERPDGSNFTLKIRSTKLEDSAMYFCASSARLAGEYVDEQYFGPGTRLTVT.

This CDR3 is CSARDNRGSNYGYTF. Here the CDR3 DNA reads TGCAGTGCTAGAGATAACAGGGGGTCTAACTATGGCTACACCTTC. The J gene is TRBJ1-2, the V gene TRBV20-1, with TRBD1 matching over 8 bases. J was trimmed by 0 bases and V by 0 bases; bases with no gene match: 3. The CDR3 loop spans 15 amino acids. CDR1 is DFQATT and CDR2 is SNEGSKA in the germline V gene (reference sequence).

This clonotype has only a few counts. This rearrangement joins TRBV7-6 to TRBJ2-1; D is ambiguous. The length of the CDR3 is 12 residues. V lost 5 bases to trimming and J lost 7 bases, with 9 bases between them. The germline V gene has CDR1 SGHVS and CDR2 FNYEAQ. CDR3 amino acids: CASSHVGNEQFF. In nucleotides, the CDR3 is TGTGCCAGCAGCCACGTCGGGAATGAGCAGTTCTTC.

The CDR3 loop is CAISEKGGYGYTF. The CDR3 region has the DNA TGTGCCATCAGTGAAAAAGGGGGCTATGGCTACACCTTC. The chain combines TRBV10-3 with TRBJ1-2; possibly TRBD1 for D (6 bases). Per the germline V gene, CDR1 is ENHRY and CDR2 is SYGVKD. Between the trimmed V and J ends, which lost 3 bases and 4 bases, there was a span of 9 bases. This CDR3 comprises 13 residues.

The sample holds a few counts of this clonotype. The chain uses TRBV4-1 and TRBJ2-5; D gene ambiguous. The V end was cut by 4 bases, the J end by 1 base, with 10 bases between. The CDR3 is made up of 14 amino acids. The germline gives CDR1 MGHRA, CDR2 YSYEKL. CDR3 protein: CASSRDVFQETQYF. CDR3 in DNA: TGCGCCAGCAGCCGAGACGTGTTCCAAGAGACCCAGTACTTC.

This clonotype has a handful of counts. The chain joins TRBV2 to TRBJ2-7, with a possible D match to TRBD1 (5 bases). V dropped 8 bases and J dropped 0 bases, with 17 bases sitting between them. Germline CDR1 reads SNHLY; CDR2 reads FYNNEI. The CDR3 is 15 residues long. The CDR3 DNA reads TGTGCCAGCGGCCTAGGACACTTTACCTCCTACGAGCAGTACTTC. This codes for CASGLGHFTSYEQYF.

V usage is TRBV2 and J usage is TRBJ2-1; a weak D match, TRBD1 (5 bases). Deletions cut 4 bases from V and 8 bases from J, with 12 bases between. CDR3 length: 13 amino acids. CDR1 is SNHLY, CDR2 FYNNEI, per germline. The CDR3 region is CASSGQGLHEQFF. The DNA for the CDR3 is TGTGCCAGCAGTGGGCAGGGTCTCCATGAGCAGTTCTTC.